These T cell receptor beta chains were read from a single sample in a study of control samples from healthy donors and cancer patients. The table came from immunoSEQ multiplex PCR; TCRdb's copy has only in-frame clones and leaves some out. The profile shows some 140,000 clones, 80% to 95% of them singletons. Material for sequencing was blood. All receptors come from a man aged 25 to 40 in good health. CDR3s include the opening cysteine and the closing phenylalanine or tryptophan. The D gene is left open where the match is weak. Not every row has a clone size; where given, it reads once, few, many or a size class.

size | J | length | V | D | CDR3
NA | TRBJ2-7 | 12 | TRBV28 | NA | CASSLVHYEQYF
NA | TRBJ1-1 | 14 | TRBV6-5 | NA | CASSYSMVQTEAFF
once | TRBJ2-1 | 17 | TRBV12-5 | TRBD2 | CASGIRLAGDSFDEQFF
once | TRBJ2-4 | 18 | TRBV7-8 | TRBD1 | CASSLLGQGVSVKNIQYF
NA | TRBJ2-2 | 16 | TRBV9 | TRBD1 | CASRTDRVGYTGELFF
NA | TRBJ2-5 | 14 | TRBV11-3 | NA | CASSFSGEEGTQYF
NA | TRBJ2-7 | 17 | TRBV25-1 | NA | CASSEADDNRVTNEQYF
many | TRBJ2-3 | 14 | TRBV21-1 | NA | CASSKSGQSDTQYF
NA | TRBJ1-1 | 14 | TRBV28 | NA | CASMAGDIQRLAFF
NA | TRBJ2-2 | 16 | TRBV4-1 | TRBD1 | CASSHPAQGAGGELFF
NA | TRBJ2-1 | 12 | TRBV28 | NA | CASSVNTDEQFF
NA | TRBJ1-1 | 13 | TRBV28 | NA | CASSLGARSEAFF
NA | TRBJ2-5 | 14 | TRBV19 | NA | CASSRDGYQETQYF
NA | TRBJ2-3 | 17 | TRBV7-3 | TRBD1 | CASRDRYMATSTDTQYF
NA | TRBJ2-7 | 17 | TRBV28 | TRBD2 | CASSPRPGSGRFGEQYF
once | TRBJ2-7 | 15 | TRBV4-1 | NA | CASSQGLGKGGEQYF
NA | TRBJ2-3 | 15 | TRBV11-2 | NA | CASSAIQGGADTQYF
NA | TRBJ1-2 | 13 | TRBV30 | NA | CAWSKNPRYGYTF
few | TRBJ2-7 | 15 | TRBV19 | TRBD1 | CASSITGGSSYEQYF
NA | TRBJ2-7 | 14 | TRBV18 | NA | CASSPPSGSYEQYF
NA | TRBJ1-1 | 12 | TRBV13 | NA | CASSLNQQEAFF
NA | TRBJ2-1 | 15 | TRBV27 | TRBD2 | CASSFEGGAYNEQFF
NA | TRBJ2-3 | 15 | TRBV2 | TRBD1 | CASNAGTGLTDTQYF
NA | TRBJ2-1 | 15 | TRBV28 | NA | CASSSQDSWYNEQFF
NA | TRBJ1-2 | 19 | TRBV30 | NA | CAWSAQGCRFPTHPWGYTF
NA | TRBJ2-7 | 17 | TRBV4-1 | NA | CASSQDRGVRGYYEQYF
NA | TRBJ2-6 | 19 | TRBV6-2/TRBV6-3 | TRBD2 | CASSYSNLAGVTGANVLTF
NA | TRBJ1-1 | 15 | TRBV6-5 | NA | CASSYSRRSNTEAFF
NA | TRBJ2-7 | 15 | TRBV4-2 | TRBD2 | CASSTTSGSSYEQYF
NA | TRBJ2-1 | 20 | TRBV19 | TRBD2 | CASSIPSWGTSGSWHNEQFF
NA | TRBJ1-1 | 14 | TRBV19 | TRBD1 | CASRLDRLNTEAFF
once | TRBJ1-2 | 16 | TRBV29-1 | NA | CSVEVGVFGSNYGYTF
NA | TRBJ1-2 | 15 | TRBV28 | NA | CASRTARTGSHGYTF
NA | TRBJ2-7 | 12 | TRBV6-5 | NA | CATQRRSYEQYF
NA | TRBJ2-4 | 14 | TRBV5-6 | NA | CASSSQGVKNIQYF
NA | TRBJ2-7 | 16 | TRBV27 | TRBD1 | CASRSLPGQGIYEQYF
NA | TRBJ1-5 | 14 | TRBV2 | NA | CASSSTNSRQPQHF
NA | TRBJ2-1 | 16 | TRBV4-1 | NA | CASSQSWGQTYNEQFF
NA | TRBJ1-2 | 13 | TRBV6-5 | TRBD1 | CASRKTGDYGYTF
NA | TRBJ2-5 | 14 | TRBV30 | TRBD1 | CAWSKAGGWETQYF
NA | TRBJ1-1 | 15 | TRBV5-4 | NA | CASSSGGGLTRDAFF
NA | TRBJ2-2 | 13 | TRBV12-5 | NA | CASGTGDTGELFF
NA | TRBJ1-2 | 16 | TRBV4-1 | NA | CASSQPIAGRRYGYTF
NA | TRBJ1-5 | 14 | TRBV5-1 | TRBD1 | CASSLGTGNQPQHF
NA | TRBJ1-4 | 14 | TRBV28 | TRBD1 | CASSSTGEGEKLFF
NA | TRBJ1-3 | 15 | TRBV19 | TRBD1 | CASTRQGNSGNTIYF
NA | TRBJ2-2 | 14 | TRBV19 | NA | CASRERQNTGELFF
NA | TRBJ2-1 | 17 | TRBV6-2/TRBV6-3 | TRBD2 | CASSYQLAGGPGNEQFF
NA | TRBJ1-2 | 16 | TRBV19 | NA | CASSIARTPGTNGYTF
NA | TRBJ1-4 | 15 | TRBV18 | NA | CASSPTSEGIGKLFF
once | TRBJ2-1 | 14 | TRBV10-3 | NA | CAISESGFSNEQFF
NA | TRBJ1-5 | 14 | TRBV28 | NA | CASSFARVRQPQHF
NA | TRBJ1-1 | 12 | TRBV19 | TRBD1 | CASSDDRGQAFF
NA | TRBJ2-4 | 14 | TRBV28 | NA | CASMGAGAKNIQYF
NA | TRBJ1-5 | 14 | TRBV27 | TRBD1 | CASRGTGGNRPQHF
NA | TRBJ2-1 | 18 | TRBV30 | TRBD2 | CACSDINGEGINYNEQFF
NA | TRBJ1-1 | 12 | TRBV19 | NA | CASSDPNTEAFF